This entry describes one TCR beta chain. This sample stems from a study of cytomegalovirus exposure and HLA in healthy donors. The ends were cut back, 4 bases at V and 6 bases at J, with 10 bases in the middle. The germline CDR1 and CDR2 sequences are KGHSH and LQKENI. This CDR3 contains 14 residues. Clones were sequenced by immunoSEQ multiplex PCR, and TCRdb holds only the in-frame ones, with some missing. Among 220,000 or so clones listed, less than 85% were seen once. The sample was PBMCs. The chain recombines TRBV18 with TRBJ1-6; possibly TRBD1 for D (5 bases). The sequence was obtained from a woman under 30 in good health and CMV-seronegative. CDR3 sequence (DNA): TGTGCCAGCTCACTCCGGGACGTTAATTCACCCCTCCACTTT. Protein: CASSLRDVNSPLHF.